The 29 T cell receptor beta chains below all came from one sample that was sequenced in a study of blood T cells in healthy people across ages (dated by TCRdb to 2013 to 2016). Libraries were prepared through 5' RACE. TCRdb lists the instrument as Illumina HiSeq 2500. The second PCR ran for about 7 to 11 cycles and used a J-beta primer mix along with a sample-barcoded 5' primer. In TCRdb, the public reads were trimmed at Q25 with fastp and aligned with MiXCR, with productive beta chains retained. Rows merge per CDR3 protein into single entries with the most common DNA and genes. Here the sample has 650,000 to 800,000 distinct CDR3 sequences; over 40% occur a single time. The ten most abundant clones make up about 13% of the sample. The sample consisted of blood. These receptor sequences come from a woman of 80 years or more in good health.

This sequence joins TRBV6-1 and TRBJ2-2, with TRBD2 identical over 8 bases. The CDR3 sequence is 16 residues long. Germline CDR1 MNHNS, CDR2 SASEGT. V was pared by 7 bases and J by 5 bases, with 12 bases of the junction left unmatched. CDR3 loop: CASTRAGERGTGELFF. The CDR3 DNA sequence: TGTGCCAGCACCCGAGCGGGGGAAAGAGGGACCGGGGAGCTGTTTTTT.

The rearrangement joins TRBV12-3 or TRBV12-4 to TRBJ2-1; 8 positions agree with TRBD1. This CDR3 comprises 13 residues. Unmatched junction bases numbered 6, after V lost 6 bases and J lost 8 bases. In DNA form, the CDR3 reads TGTGCCAGCAGGGACAGGGTTCGGCATGAGCAGTTCTTC. It translates to CASRDRVRHEQFF.

This chain joins TRBV5-1 and TRBJ2-2, with D maybe TRBD2 (6 bases). The CDR3 extends over 15 amino acids. Per germline, CDR1 SGHRS and CDR2 YFSETQ. With 5 bases removed from V and 0 bases from J, the gap between germline ends came to 11 bases. The CDR3 is CASRAAGTNTGELFF. The CDR3 DNA follows: TGCGCCAGCAGGGCGGCGGGAACGAACACCGGGGAGCTGTTTTTT. The full variable domain, rest sourced from reference TRBV5-1 and TRBJ2-2, is KAGVTQTPRYLIKTRGQQVTLSCSPISGHRSVSWYQQTPGQGLQFLFEYFSETQRNKGNFPGRFSGRQFSNSRSEMNVSTLELGDSALYLCASRAAGTNTGELFFGEGSRLTVL.

In this sample, this clonotype turned up a few times. The J gene is TRBJ2-3, the V gene TRBV7-2; D unclear. This CDR3 is built from 15 residues. The V gene lost 4 bases and the J gene lost 1 base, with 12 bases spanning the gap. Germline assignment: CDR1 SGHTA and CDR2 FQGNSA. The CDR3 DNA sequence: TGTGCCAGCAGCTCGCCCGGACCCGGCACAGATACGCAGTATTTT. Protein product: CASSSPGPGTDTQYF.

This clonotype was counted ten times or more. This chain links TRBV7-9 with TRBJ1-1; D ambiguous. Deletions cut 1 base from V and 5 bases from J, with 8 bases between. Germline V lookup: CDR1 SEHNR, CDR2 FQNEAQ (reference sequence). This CDR3 spans 13 amino acids. The CDR3 loop is CASSLEGQTEAFF. CDR3 bases: TGTGCCAGCAGCTTAGAAGGGCAGACTGAAGCTTTCTTT. The full variable domain, completed using reference TRBV7-9 and TRBJ1-1, is DTGVSQNPRHKITKRGQNVTFRCDPISEHNRLYWYRQTLGQGPEFLTYFQNEAQLEKSRLLSDRFSAERPKGSFSTLEIQRTEQGDSAMYLCASSLEGQTEAFFGQGTRLTVV.

Details on this clonotype: The germline gene is not matched at one end of the junction; a read error may be the cause. This rearrangement joins TRBV27 to TRBJ2-1; TRBD1 might be the D (5 bases). CDR1 MNHEY and CDR2 SMNVEV come from the germline V gene (reference sequence). The CDR3 loop spans 15 amino acids. For the CDR3, the DNA is TGCGCCAGCATGACAGATTGTGAGGCTTACAATGAGCAGTTCTTC. This translates into CASMTDCEAYNEQFF.

As DNA, the CDR3 is TGTGCCAGCACCACCTCCTACAATGAGCAGTTCTTC. Protein product: CASTTSYNEQFF. The J gene is TRBJ2-1, the V gene TRBV27; no reliable D call. With 7 bases removed from V and 0 bases from J, the gap between germline ends came to 4 bases. The CDR3 is 12 residues long. CDR1 MNHEY and CDR2 SMNVEV come from the germline V gene (reference sequence).

The genes are TRBV19 and TRBJ2-1, with D possibly matching TRBD1 (5 bases). Germline loops: CDR1 LNHDA, CDR2 SQIVND (reference sequence). The CDR3 consists of 14 residues. V was cut by 7 bases and J by 9 bases, with 19 bases left in between. CDR3 loop: CASNSGLWGVEQFF. CDR3 in DNA: TGTGCCAGTAACTCCGGCCTATGGGGCGTTGAGCAGTTCTTC.

As for this clonotype: Given a much more abundant clone one base away, this may be a read error. The J gene is TRBJ2-7, the V gene TRBV4-1; the D is unclear. Germline assignment: CDR1 MGHRA and CDR2 YSYEKL. The CDR3 length is 13 residues. The CDR3 loop reads CASSQELTYKQYF. For the CDR3, the DNA is TGCGCCAGCAGCCAAGAACTCACCTACAAGCAGTACTTC.

Turning to this clonotype: This may be a read error, as it is one base from a much larger clone. This chain uses TRBV12-3 or TRBV12-4 with TRBJ2-3; D may be TRBD2 (6 bases). V lost 5 bases, J lost 2 bases, and 17 bases lay in between. The CDR3 spans 16 residues. Written as DNA, the CDR3 is TGTGCCAGCAGTCCCCAAATGGGCGGGGACACAGATACGCAGTATTTT. Translation gives CASSPQMGGDTDTQYF.

V usage is TRBV25-1 and J usage is TRBJ1-1, with unresolved D. Per germline, CDR1 MGHDK and CDR2 SYGVNS. The CDR3 loop spans 13 amino acids. Trimming shortened V by 1 base and J by 0 bases, and 3 bases separated the two germline ends. Here the CDR3 DNA reads TGTGCCAGCAGTGAATGGTTGAACACTGAAGCTTTCTTT. Its translation is CASSEWLNTEAFF. Looking up the rest from reference TRBV25-1 and TRBJ1-1 gives the full variable domain: EADIYQTPRYLVIGTGKKITLECSQTMGHDKMYWYQQDPGMELHLIHYSYGVNSTEKGDLSSESTVSRIRTEHFPLTLESARPSHTSQYLCASSEWLNTEAFFGQGTRLTVV.

V and J are TRBV7-3 and TRBJ2-7; 10 bases line up with TRBD1. The trim removed 5 bases at V and 5 bases at J, leaving 12 bases unmatched. The CDR3 spans 16 residues. Germline CDR1 and CDR2: SGHTA and FQGTGA. CDR3 DNA: TGTGCCAGCAGCAAGGGACAGGGGAAGAGGTTTGACGAGCAGTACTTC. Protein: CASSKGQGKRFDEQYF.

This clonotype was seen only a few times. The chain recombines TRBV2 with TRBJ1-5; no reliable D call. The germline V gene has CDR1 SNHLY and CDR2 FYNNEI. Trimming shortened V by 0 bases and J by 0 bases, and 12 bases separated the two germline ends. The CDR3 sequence is 17 residues long. The CDR3 nucleotides read TGTGCCAGCAGTGAAGCGCTTACACCAGATAGCAATCAGCCCCAGCATTTT. Amino acids: CASSEALTPDSNQPQHF.

This clonotype was recorded at least ten times. The gene calls are TRBV2 and TRBJ2-4, with TRBD2 matching 10 bases. The CDR3 covers 19 residues. CDR1 is SNHLY and CDR2 is FYNNEI in the germline V gene. The J segment lost 0 bases and the V segment lost 8 bases, leaving 16 bases of the junction unmatched. The CDR3 protein is CASRPHWLAGELAKNIQYF. The DNA of the CDR3 is TGTGCCAGCCGCCCCCATTGGCTAGCGGGAGAGCTAGCCAAAAACATTCAGTACTTC.

This chain links TRBV6-6 with TRBJ1-1; 8 bases agree with TRBD1. V was clipped by 5 bases and J by 5 bases; unmatched bases: 7. Germline V gene sequence: CDR1 MNHNY, CDR2 SVGAGI (reference sequence). The CDR3 is made up of 14 amino acids. The CDR3 loop is CASSETGEQTEAFF. CDR3 bases: TGTGCCAGCAGTGAGACAGGGGAGCAAACTGAAGCTTTCTTT.

The V and J genes are TRBV10-2 and TRBJ2-1, with 9 bases that match TRBD1. CDR3 length: 15 amino acids. V dropped 6 bases and J dropped 0; count of bases not matched to a gene: 3. In germline, CDR1 is WSHSY, CDR2 SAAADI. CDR3 residues: CASRQGAGSYNEQFF. DNA of the CDR3: TGCGCCAGCAGACAGGGGGCAGGCTCCTACAATGAGCAGTTCTTC.

This clonotype was recorded at least ten times. The rearrangement uses TRBV12-3 or TRBV12-4 and TRBJ1-2; D call uncertain. The CDR3 covers 14 residues. Trimming removed 5 bases at V and 2 bases at J, with 12 bases between. The CDR3 reads CASSPTTGNYGYTF. CDR3 in DNA: TGTGCCAGCAGTCCCACGACTGGGAACTATGGCTACACCTTC.

The chain combines TRBV6-4 with TRBJ1-5; the D is unclear. Germline V gene sequence: CDR1 MRHNA, CDR2 SNTAGT. Trimming took off 0 bases at V and 6 bases at J, with 18 bases between the two ends. The CDR3 is 17 residues long. Here the CDR3 DNA reads TGTGCCAGCAGTGACTCAGGTGAAGGAATTGAGGGTCAGCCCCAGCATTTT. Amino acid sequence: CASSDSGEGIEGQPQHF.

The rearrangement joins TRBV30 to TRBJ1-5; 7 bases align to TRBD1. V gave up 2 bases and J gave up 9 bases; unmatched junction bases: 10. Per the germline V gene, CDR1 is GTSNPN and CDR2 is SVGIG (reference sequence). The CDR3 extends over 14 amino acids. CDR3 residues: CAWSRTGDPRPQHF. The CDR3 DNA reads TGTGCCTGGAGTAGAACAGGGGATCCTCGGCCCCAGCATTTT.

Of note for this clonotype: This may be a read error: a much more frequent sequence differs by one nucleotide. The V call is TRBV29-1, the J call TRBJ2-1; D may match TRBD1 or TRBD2 (6 bases each). The CDR3 length is 12 residues. V lost 0 bases and J lost 13, with 13 bases in between. Germline lookup yields CDR1 SQVTM and CDR2 ANQGSEA. The CDR3 sequence is CSVEERRGTQFF. CDR3 in DNA: TGCAGCGTTGAAGAAAGGAGGGGGACCCAGTTCTTC.

The sample holds many counts of this clonotype. The V gene is TRBV6-5, the J gene TRBJ1-1; D is ambiguous. V was clipped by 5 bases and J by 8 bases, with 18 bases between them. The CDR3 loop spans 14 amino acids. CDR1 is MNHEY, CDR2 SVGAGI, per germline. CDR3 protein: CASSPNGRTGEAFF. The CDR3 bases are TGTGCCAGCAGTCCCAACGGGAGGACGGGCGAAGCTTTCTTT.

There are a few counts of this clonotype. The rearrangement joins TRBV20-1 to TRBJ2-5, with 8 bases matching TRBD2. V lost 3 bases and J lost 2; bases outside the gene matches: 5. This CDR3 spans 14 amino acids. Per germline, CDR1 DFQATT and CDR2 SNEGSKA (reference sequence). CDR3 nucleotide sequence: TGCAGTGCTAGTCCCGGGGGGGCGCAAGAGACCCAGTACTTC. It is translated as CSASPGGAQETQYF.

The chain uses TRBV21-1 and TRBJ2-7; TRBD2 is the table's D call, not checked against the DNA. TRBV21-1 has pseudogene status. The CDR3 is 13 amino acids. The CDR3 DNA reads TGTGCCAGCAACGGGACTAGCGGCTACGAGCAGTACTTC. Translating it yields CASNGTSGYEQYF.

The chain joins TRBV5-1 to TRBJ2-3, with D maybe TRBD2 (5 bases). The V gene lost 4 bases and the J gene lost 5 bases, with 11 bases spanning the gap. Per germline, CDR1 SGHRS and CDR2 YFSETQ. The CDR3 loop spans 13 amino acids. The CDR3 DNA follows: TGCGCCAGCAGCCGAGGGTTCCAAGATACGCAGTATTTT. Protein sequence: CASSRGFQDTQYF. Complete variable domain (other parts from reference TRBV5-1 and TRBJ2-3): KAGVTQTPRYLIKTRGQQVTLSCSPISGHRSVSWYQQTPGQGLQFLFEYFSETQRNKGNFPGRFSGRQFSNSRSEMNVSTLELGDSALYLCASSRGFQDTQYFGPGTRLTVL.

This clonotype turned up a few times. The J gene is TRBJ2-6, the V gene TRBV20-1, with 9 bases that match TRBD2. The J segment lost 2 bases and the V segment lost 4 bases, leaving 9 bases of the junction unmatched. The CDR3 covers 17 residues. CDR1 is DFQATT, CDR2 SNEGSKA, per germline (reference sequence). This CDR3 is CSATPTSGSPGANVLTF. CDR3 bases: TGCAGTGCTACACCGACTAGCGGTAGCCCTGGGGCCAACGTCCTGACTTTC.

V and J are TRBV25-1 and TRBJ1-1; 9 nucleotides match TRBD1. Germline loops: CDR1 MGHDK, CDR2 SYGVNS. The CDR3 has 14 amino acids. With 5 bases clipped from V and 8 bases from J, the junction kept 9 bases outside the gene matches. The CDR3 DNA reads as TGTGCCAGCAGTAAAACAGGGGGCCAGAACGAAGCTTTCTTT. Amino acid sequence: CASSKTGGQNEAFF.

This clonotype has a count of ten or more. The chain recombines TRBV24-1 with TRBJ2-1, with D perhaps assigned TRBD1 or TRBD2 (6 bases each). The CDR3 totals 13 residues. V was trimmed by 6 bases and J by 8 bases, leaving 13 bases between them. Looked up from germline, CDR1 is KGHDR and CDR2 is SFDVKD. The CDR3 coding sequence is TGTGCCACCAGTCTCGGGGGCAGGGATGAGCAGTTCTTC. Protein sequence: CATSLGGRDEQFF.

This chain joins TRBV2 and TRBJ2-7; possible D gene TRBD2, 5 bases. Germline values: CDR1 SNHLY, CDR2 FYNNEI. The CDR3 runs to 14 residues. V lost 8 bases to trimming and J lost 6 bases, with 20 bases between them. The CDR3 protein is CASGPYERRCEQYF. The CDR3 DNA reads TGTGCCAGCGGCCCTTATGAGCGGCGATGCGAGCAGTACTTC. Filled out from reference TRBV2 and TRBJ2-7, the complete variable domain reads EPEVTQTPSHQVTQMGQEVILRCVPISNHLYFYWYRQILGQKVEFLVSFYNNEISEKSEIFDDQFSVERPDGSNFTLKIRSTKLEDSAMYFCASGPYERRCEQYFGPGTRLTVT.

This clonotype was seen a few times. This chain connects TRBV6-5 to TRBJ1-5, with D perhaps matching TRBD1 (6 bases). Germline CDR1 and CDR2: MNHEY and SVGAGI. This CDR3 has 14 residues. Trimming took off 5 bases at V and 7 bases at J, with 15 bases between the two ends. The CDR3 loop reads CASSDSGAWQPQHF. The DNA of the CDR3 is TGTGCCAGCAGTGATTCGGGGGCATGGCAGCCCCAGCATTTT.